This T cell receptor beta chain came from a study of cytomegalovirus exposure and HLA in healthy donors. Study results and limitations: Most TCR sequences showed up rarely, but some public TCRs showed up in many donors.

Looked up from germline, CDR1 is LNHNV and CDR2 is YYDKDF (reference sequence). This CDR3 contains 14 residues. The trim removed 4 bases at V and 8 bases at J, leaving 9 bases unmatched. Notes on this clone: Its target is unknown.

Here immunoSEQ multiplex PCR was the method, and the copy in TCRdb shows in-frame clones only, minus some. The sample comprises 200,000 or so clones, over 80% of which are singletons, and around 5.6% rests with the top ten. Sequenced material: PBMCs. This TCR came from a woman between 18 and 29 years old in good health and CMV-seronegative. This sequence joins TRBV15 and TRBJ1-2, with TRBD1 matching 8 bases. CDR3 sequence (DNA): TGTGCCACCAGCAATCCCTCAGGGGGCTGGGGCTACACCTTC. It codes for CATSNPSGGWGYTF.